Below, 26 T cell receptor beta chains from the same sample are listed, as sequenced in a study of T-cell reconstitution after alpha-beta-depleted transplantation in children (dated by TCRdb to about 2016). The library relied on PCR. The sequencer listed for this sample is Illumina HiSeq 2500. TCR libraries were prepared with molecular barcoding, using unique molecular identifiers to normalize TCRbeta repertoire quantification. TCRdb took the public reads, trimmed them with fastp at Q25, ran MiXCR for clone calling and kept in-frame beta chains. Each CDR3 protein appears once, grouped with its most common genes and DNA. The sample table contains roughly 220,000 distinct CDR3 sequences; only one count was recorded for 9.7% of them. 5% to 6% of the sample belongs to the ten largest clones. The sample in question was PBMCs from the stem cell graft donor, obtained from the stem cell graft. The receptors come from a human donor who donated a stem cell graft to a child with SCID.

This clonotype was observed many times. The chain couples TRBV20-1 to TRBJ1-1; 9 bases are a match to TRBD1. Germline-derived CDR1 and CDR2 are DFQATT and SNEGSKA (reference sequence). The trim removed 6 bases at V and 1 base at J, leaving 6 bases unmatched. CDR3 size: 14 residues. This CDR3 is CSAPNRGPNTEAFF. CDR3 nucleotides: TGCAGTGCCCCAAACAGGGGGCCGAACACTGAAGCTTTCTTT.

The sample holds a few counts of this clonotype. The chain recombines TRBV15 with TRBJ1-2; 7 nucleotides align to TRBD1. Per the germline V gene, CDR1 is LNHNV and CDR2 is YYDKDF (reference sequence). This CDR3 has 15 amino acids. V lost 5 bases to trimming and J lost 4 bases; unmatched junction nucleotides: 10. The CDR3 sequence is CATSPSQGVGYGYTF. The CDR3 coding sequence is TGTGCCACCAGCCCCAGCCAGGGGGTAGGCTATGGCTACACCTTC.

The chain recombines TRBV12-3 or TRBV12-4 with TRBJ1-5, with D uncertain. The V gene lost 5 bases and the J gene lost 5 bases, with 13 bases spanning the gap. CDR3 length: 14 residues. CDR3 sequence reads: CASSPGLSDQPQHF. In DNA, the CDR3 is TGTGCCAGCAGTCCAGGCCTATCGGATCAGCCCCAGCATTTT.

In its sample, this clonotype was seen many times. The V and J genes are TRBV5-1 and TRBJ2-7, with D maybe TRBD2 (6 bases). The CDR3 loop spans 14 amino acids. CDR1 SGHRS and CDR2 YFSETQ come from the germline V gene. The V end was cut by 4 bases, the J end by 3 bases, with 14 bases between. The CDR3 sequence is CASSPTGDGYEQYF. As DNA, the CDR3 is TGCGCCAGCAGCCCGACGGGGGACGGCTACGAGCAGTACTTC.

The V gene is TRBV5-1, the J gene TRBJ2-2; D unclear. Germline V gene data show CDR1 as SGHRS and CDR2 as YFSETQ. V dropped 4 bases and J dropped 4 bases, with 11 bases sitting between them. This CDR3 is built from 14 residues. Written as DNA, the CDR3 is TGCGCCAGCAGCCTCCCGAGTGGCACCGGGGAGCTGTTTTTT. It encodes CASSLPSGTGELFF.

This clonotype was observed many times. The chain links TRBV5-1 to TRBJ2-3; 8 bases fit TRBD2. The V gene end was trimmed by 0 bases and the J gene end by 3 bases; junction bases not matched to a gene: 3. The germline V gene encodes CDR1 SGHRS and CDR2 YFSETQ. This CDR3 spans 15 amino acids. Here the CDR3 reads CASSLDGGGTDTQYF. DNA for the CDR3: TGCGCCAGCAGCTTGGACGGGGGGGGGACAGATACGCAGTATTTT. Filled out from reference TRBV5-1 and TRBJ2-3, the complete variable domain reads KAGVTQTPRYLIKTRGQQVTLSCSPISGHRSVSWYQQTPGQGLQFLFEYFSETQRNKGNFPGRFSGRQFSNSRSEMNVSTLELGDSALYLCASSLDGGGTDTQYFGPGTRLTVL.

This clonotype was counted many times. The chain is built from TRBV12-5 and TRBJ2-2, with 7 bases identical to TRBD1. V dropped 8 bases and J dropped 3; count of bases not matched to a gene: 15. Per the germline V gene, CDR1 is LGHNT and CDR2 is FRNRAP. CDR3 length equals 17 residues. CDR3 sequence reads: CASFPILTGPYTGELFF. The CDR3 DNA follows: TGTGCTAGTTTCCCTATCCTGACAGGGCCCTACACCGGGGAGCTGTTTTTT.

The sample holds many counts of this clonotype. V is TRBV6-4 and J is TRBJ2-1, with TRBD2 matching 12 bases. Germline CDR1 is MRHNA and CDR2 is SNTAGT. Trimming cost V 3 bases and J 3 bases; bases outside gene matches: 0. This CDR3 spans 15 amino acids. The CDR3 region is CASSETSGGYNEQFF. DNA of the CDR3: TGTGCCAGCAGTGAGACTAGCGGGGGCTACAATGAGCAGTTCTTC.

In its sample, this clonotype was seen many times. The CDR3, as DNA: TGTGCCAGCAGTGAGGGGGCGCGGACTGAAGCTTTCTTT. It encodes CASSEGARTEAFF. V gene TRBV2 combines with J gene TRBJ1-1; maybe TRBD1 (6 bases). Germline V CDR1 and CDR2: SNHLY, FYNNEI. CDR3 size: 13 residues. V lost 3 bases to trimming and J lost 5 bases, with 10 bases between them.

The chain is built from TRBV5-1 and TRBJ2-7, with 13 bases lining up with TRBD2. The V segment lost 2 bases and the J segment 3 bases; nucleotides outside the gene matches: 14. The V gene's germline CDR1 is SGHRS and CDR2 YFSETQ. The CDR3 has 19 amino acids. CDR3 residues: CASSLRPGLAGARDYEQYF. CDR3 nucleotide sequence: TGCGCCAGCAGCTTAAGACCCGGACTAGCGGGGGCCCGGGACTACGAGCAGTACTTC.

In its sample, this clonotype was seen many times. The gene calls are TRBV6-2 or TRBV6-3 and TRBJ2-2, with 10 bases matching TRBD1. CDR3 length: 15 amino acids. Germline V CDR1 and CDR2: MNHEY, SVGEGT. J was trimmed by 5 bases and V by 5 bases; bases with no gene match: 5. CDR3 region: CASSDRGRRTGELFF. CDR3 in DNA: TGTGCCAGCAGTGACAGGGGGCGTCGGACCGGGGAGCTGTTTTTT.

This clonotype was seen many times. The chain links TRBV7-2 to TRBJ2-1; 11 bases line up with TRBD2. J gave up 4 bases and V 7 bases, and 6 bases lay outside the gene matches. CDR1 is SGHTA and CDR2 is FQGNSA in the germline V gene. There are 15 residues in the CDR3. CDR3 bases: TGTGCCAGCACCCCCCGACTAGCGGGGTACAATGAGCAGTTCTTC. It specifies CASTPRLAGYNEQFF.

The gene calls are TRBV18 and TRBJ1-2; D is possibly TRBD1 (6 bases). V lost 2 bases and J 6 bases, leaving 19 bases between the germline ends. This CDR3 is 16 amino acids long. Germline V gene data show CDR1 as KGHSH and CDR2 as LQKENI. The CDR3 sequence: CASSPGYAGVEDGYTF. As DNA, the CDR3 is TGTGCCAGCTCACCAGGGTACGCAGGGGTGGAGGATGGCTACACCTTC.

The chain employs TRBV4-1 and TRBJ2-5; the match to TRBD2 covers 9 bases. Germline V gene sequence: CDR1 MGHRA, CDR2 YSYEKL. There are 16 residues in the CDR3. The V gene end was trimmed by 3 bases and the J gene end by 3 bases; junction bases not matched to a gene: 8. CDR3 amino acids: CASSQGAQRGEETQYF. CDR3 coding DNA: TGCGCCAGCAGCCAGGGGGCCCAGCGGGGGGAAGAGACCCAGTACTTC.

This clonotype has a count of ten or more. The chain employs TRBV5-1 and TRBJ2-1; TRBD1 aligns across 7 bases. The CDR3 runs 16 residues. Germline values: CDR1 SGHRS, CDR2 YFSETQ. Germline trimming cut 4 bases from V and 7 bases from J; bases unmatched to any gene: 14. CDR3 region: CASSPRTSAGGNEQFF. The CDR3 bases are TGCGCCAGCAGCCCCCGGACCTCCGCAGGGGGTAATGAGCAGTTCTTC.

This clonotype was found many times. The chain combines TRBV5-1 with TRBJ1-5; D possibly corresponds to TRBD1 (6 bases). Germline V gives CDR1 SGHRS, CDR2 YFSETQ. This CDR3 has 14 amino acids. Trimming left V 4 bases short and J 1 base short, with 9 bases between. CDR3 nucleotides: TGCGCCAGCAGCCCCACAGGGAGCAATCAGCCCCAGCATTTT. It specifies CASSPTGSNQPQHF.

Notes on this clonotype: One base away lies a much larger clone, so this may be a sequencing read error. J is TRBJ1-3 and V is TRBV10-3; TRBD1 matches at 8 bases. Per the germline V gene, CDR1 is ENHRY and CDR2 is SYGVKD. The CDR3 has 14 residues. CDR3 sequence reads: CAFRAGQEGNTIYF. The CDR3 nucleotides read TGTGCCTTCAGGGCGGGACAGGAGGGAAACACCATATATTTT.

This clonotype was recorded many times. V gene TRBV2 combines with J gene TRBJ1-5, with a weak D call TRBD1 (5 bases). The CDR3 totals 13 residues. Trimming pared 9 bases from V and 3 bases from J, leaving 12 bases between. Germline V lookup: CDR1 SNHLY, CDR2 FYNNEI. CDR3 protein: CASCRGSNQPQHF. The CDR3 bases are TGTGCCAGTTGTCGGGGGTCCAATCAGCCCCAGCATTTT.

The sample holds many counts of this clonotype. The chain joins TRBV20-1 to TRBJ2-1; 8 nucleotides match TRBD2. Germline-derived CDR1 and CDR2 are DFQATT and SNEGSKA (reference sequence). The CDR3 consists of 16 residues. The V gene end was trimmed by 1 base and the J gene end by 0 bases; junction bases not matched to a gene: 5. CDR3 sequence (DNA): TGCAGTGCTAGAGGTAGCGGGGCAAGCTCCTACAATGAGCAGTTCTTC. Protein: CSARGSGASSYNEQFF.

There are many counts of this clonotype. The genes are TRBV3-1 and TRBJ1-2, with D possibly matching TRBD1 (6 bases). This CDR3 region has 13 residues. From germline, CDR1 is LGHDT and CDR2 YNNKEL (reference sequence). V was shortened by 1 base and J by 8 bases, with 11 bases between the two germline ends. Here the CDR3 reads CASSQVAGAGYTF. CDR3 DNA sequence: TGTGCCAGCAGCCAAGTAGCGGGGGCCGGCTACACCTTC.

In this sample, this clonotype turned up many times. The chain is built from TRBV11-2 and TRBJ1-6, with D possibly being TRBD1 (5 bases). V gave up 7 bases and J gave up 3 bases, with 16 bases separating them. The CDR3 contains 16 residues. The V gene's germline CDR1 is SGHAT and CDR2 FQNNGV. The CDR3 DNA reads as TGTGCCAGCACCCGTGAGGGGTTGAGCTATAATTCACCCCTCCACTTT. Translated, it gives CASTREGLSYNSPLHF.

This clonotype came up many times. The V call is TRBV29-1, the J call TRBJ2-7; D unclear. Germline values: CDR1 SQVTM, CDR2 ANQGSEA. The CDR3 has 13 amino acids. Deletions cut 4 bases from V and 2 bases from J, with 12 bases between. The CDR3 spells CSVGSRITYEQYF. In DNA form, the CDR3 reads TGCAGCGTTGGCAGTAGGATAACCTACGAGCAGTACTTC.

This clonotype came up many times. Written as DNA, the CDR3 is TGCGCCAGCAGCTCGGGGGTGTCAGAGAAGAGATACGAGCAGTACTTC. Residues: CASSSGVSEKRYEQYF. J is TRBJ2-7 and V is TRBV5-1; a weak D match, TRBD2 (6 bases). Germline CDR1 is SGHRS and CDR2 is YFSETQ. V was shortened by 3 bases and J by 4 bases, with 20 bases between the two germline ends. The CDR3 runs to 16 residues. The variable domain in full, with the rest retrieved from reference TRBV5-1 and TRBJ2-7, is KAGVTQTPRYLIKTRGQQVTLSCSPISGHRSVSWYQQTPGQGLQFLFEYFSETQRNKGNFPGRFSGRQFSNSRSEMNVSTLELGDSALYLCASSSGVSEKRYEQYFGPGTRLTVT.

This clonotype has at least ten counts. V and J are TRBV7-9 and TRBJ2-3, with D possibly TRBD1 on 5 matching bases. Germline loops: CDR1 SEHNR, CDR2 FQNEAQ (reference sequence). V dropped 5 bases and J dropped 2 bases, with 11 bases sitting between them. This CDR3 is 14 amino acids long. The CDR3 sequence is CASSMDTLTDTQYF. The CDR3 bases are TGTGCCAGCAGCATGGACACGCTCACAGATACGCAGTATTTT.

CDR3 in DNA: TGTGCCAGCAGCTCCGGACTAGTCGCCACAGATACGCAGTATTTT. Protein sequence: CASSSGLVATDTQYF. The chain recombines TRBV7-3 with TRBJ2-3; 7 nucleotides agree with TRBD2. CDR3 length: 15 amino acids. Germline assignment: CDR1 SGHTA and CDR2 FQGTGA. The junction had 6 bases not matched to a gene; V was cut back by 4 bases and J by 2 bases.

This clonotype occurred many times. The rearrangement links TRBV5-1 to TRBJ2-7; TRBD1 matches 7 bases. The CDR3 length is 15 residues. V lost 1 base and J lost 0; bases outside the gene matches: 4. Per the germline V gene, CDR1 is SGHRS and CDR2 is YFSETQ. The CDR3, as DNA: TGCGCCAGCAGCTTGAGGGGGACAGTCTCCTACGAGCAGTACTTC. Translating gives CASSLRGTVSYEQYF. Using reference TRBV5-1 and TRBJ2-7 for the parts outside the CDR3, the full variable domain is KAGVTQTPRYLIKTRGQQVTLSCSPISGHRSVSWYQQTPGQGLQFLFEYFSETQRNKGNFPGRFSGRQFSNSRSEMNVSTLELGDSALYLCASSLRGTVSYEQYFGPGTRLTVT.